The clone carrying this T cell receptor beta chain occurred a few times. The CDR3 is made up of 14 amino acids. CDR1 and CDR2 from the germline V gene are GTSNPN and SVGIG (reference sequence). V lost 2 bases, J lost 4 bases, and 12 bases lay in between. This record comes from a study of neoadjuvant anti-PD-1 for oral cavity cancer. Sequenced by immunoSEQ multiplex PCR; TCRdb stores in-frame clones only, minus some. The table has about 37,000 clones, approximately 40% seen once; the top ten hold about 16%. Described time point: after neoadjuvant nivolumab, at surgical resection. V and J are TRBV30 and TRBJ1-5; D may be TRBD1 (5 bases). The receptor was isolated from a person between 40 and 80 years old with oral cavity squamous cell carcinoma. The starting material was tumor tissue, obtained after nivolumab (anti-PD-1) treatment. The CDR3 spells CAWSRAGGNQPQHF. The CDR3 nucleotides read TGTGCCTGGAGTCGGGCGGGGGGAAATCAGCCCCAGCATTTT.